This T cell receptor (beta chain) came from a study of cytomegalovirus exposure and HLA in healthy donors. Germline CDR1 and CDR2: MGHRA and YSYEKL. Trimming removed 0 bases from V and 5 bases from J, with 4 bases in between. This CDR3 has 12 amino acids. Use of 60 Vbeta and 13 Jbeta primers characterized the PCR. Sequencing used immunoSEQ multiplex PCR; TCRdb keeps in-frame clones, though not all of them. The table includes fewer than 250,000 clones, roughly 82% detected once. The table lists this clone with a few counts. The sequencing sample was made of PBMCs. This chain joins TRBV4-1 and TRBJ2-5; no clear D gene. This sequence originates from a man aged 35 to 55 in good health and CMV-seropositive. The CDR3 region is CASSQDRETQYF. CDR3 coding DNA: TGCGCCAGCAGCCAAGATCGGGAGACCCAGTACTTC.